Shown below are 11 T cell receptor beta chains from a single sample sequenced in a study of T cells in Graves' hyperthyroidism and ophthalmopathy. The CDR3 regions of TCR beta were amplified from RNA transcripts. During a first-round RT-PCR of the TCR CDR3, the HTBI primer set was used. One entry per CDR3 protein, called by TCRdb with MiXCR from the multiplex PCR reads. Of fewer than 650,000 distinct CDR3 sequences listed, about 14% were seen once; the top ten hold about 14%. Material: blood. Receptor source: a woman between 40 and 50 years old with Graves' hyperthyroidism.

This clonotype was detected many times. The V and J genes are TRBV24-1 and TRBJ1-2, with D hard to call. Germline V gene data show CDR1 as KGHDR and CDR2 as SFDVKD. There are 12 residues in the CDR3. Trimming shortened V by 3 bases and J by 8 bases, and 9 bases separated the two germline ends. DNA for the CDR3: TGTGCCACCAGTGATGGGCCGGAAGGCTACACCTTC. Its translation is CATSDGPEGYTF.

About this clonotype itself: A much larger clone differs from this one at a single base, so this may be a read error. The CDR3 region is CASNRDTSSYNEQSF. In DNA form, the CDR3 reads TGTGCCAGCAATCGAGATACGAGCTCCTACAATGAGCAGTCCTTC. This chain joins TRBV2 and TRBJ2-1; D gene uncertain. Germline V CDR1 and CDR2: SNHLY, FYNNEI. The CDR3 spans 15 residues.

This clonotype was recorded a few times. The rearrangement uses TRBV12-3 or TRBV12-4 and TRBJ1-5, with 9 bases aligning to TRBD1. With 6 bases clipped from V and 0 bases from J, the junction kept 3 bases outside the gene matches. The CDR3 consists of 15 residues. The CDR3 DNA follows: TGTGCCAGCAGGGGACAGGGTGGTAGCAATCAGCCCCAGCATTTT. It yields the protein CASRGQGGSNQPQHF.

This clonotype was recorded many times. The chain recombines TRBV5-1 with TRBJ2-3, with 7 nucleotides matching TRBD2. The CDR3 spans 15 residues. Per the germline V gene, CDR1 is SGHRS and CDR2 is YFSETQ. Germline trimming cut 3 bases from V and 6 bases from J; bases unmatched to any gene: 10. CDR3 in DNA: TGCGCCAGCAGCTATGTGGGGAGGGCCGAGGATACGCAGTATTTT. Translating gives CASSYVGRAEDTQYF.

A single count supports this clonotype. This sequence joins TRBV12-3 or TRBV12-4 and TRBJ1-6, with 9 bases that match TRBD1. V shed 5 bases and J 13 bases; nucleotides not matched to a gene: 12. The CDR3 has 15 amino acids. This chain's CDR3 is CASSTGTGLKSPLHF. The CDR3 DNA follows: TGTGCCAGCAGTACCGGGACAGGGCTTAAGTCGCCCCTCCACTTT.

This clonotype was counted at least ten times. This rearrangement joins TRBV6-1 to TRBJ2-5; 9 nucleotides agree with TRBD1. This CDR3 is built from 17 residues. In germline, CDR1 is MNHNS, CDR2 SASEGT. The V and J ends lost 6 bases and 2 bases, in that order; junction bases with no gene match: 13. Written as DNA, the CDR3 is TGTGCCAGCAGCACAGGGGGCTTAGGCGACTTACAAGAGACCCAGTACTTC. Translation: CASSTGGLGDLQETQYF.

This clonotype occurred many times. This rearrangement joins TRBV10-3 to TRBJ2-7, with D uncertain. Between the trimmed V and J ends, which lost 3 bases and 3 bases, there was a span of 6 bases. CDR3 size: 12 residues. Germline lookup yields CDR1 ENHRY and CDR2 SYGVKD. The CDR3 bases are TGTGCCATCAGTGATGGGGACTACGAGCAGTACTTC. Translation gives CAISDGDYEQYF.

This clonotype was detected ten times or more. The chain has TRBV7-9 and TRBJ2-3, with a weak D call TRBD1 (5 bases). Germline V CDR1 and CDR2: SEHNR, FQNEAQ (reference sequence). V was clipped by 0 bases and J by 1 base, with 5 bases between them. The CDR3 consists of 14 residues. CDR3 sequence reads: CASSLAGRTDTQYF. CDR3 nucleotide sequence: TGTGCCAGCAGCTTAGCGGGGCGCACAGATACGCAGTATTTT.

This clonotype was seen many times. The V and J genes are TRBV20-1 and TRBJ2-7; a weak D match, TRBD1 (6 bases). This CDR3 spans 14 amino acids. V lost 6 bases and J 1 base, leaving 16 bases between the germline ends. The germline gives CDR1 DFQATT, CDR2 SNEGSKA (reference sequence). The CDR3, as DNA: TGCAGTGCCCAGGGACACGGGGTTTCCTACGAGCAGTACTTC. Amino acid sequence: CSAQGHGVSYEQYF.

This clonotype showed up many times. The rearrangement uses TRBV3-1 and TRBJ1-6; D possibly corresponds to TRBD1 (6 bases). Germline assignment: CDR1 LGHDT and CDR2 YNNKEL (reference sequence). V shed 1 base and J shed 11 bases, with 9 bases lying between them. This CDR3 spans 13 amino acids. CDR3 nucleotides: TGTGCCAGCAGCCAAGTAAGGGGGACACCCCTCCACTTT. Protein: CASSQVRGTPLHF.

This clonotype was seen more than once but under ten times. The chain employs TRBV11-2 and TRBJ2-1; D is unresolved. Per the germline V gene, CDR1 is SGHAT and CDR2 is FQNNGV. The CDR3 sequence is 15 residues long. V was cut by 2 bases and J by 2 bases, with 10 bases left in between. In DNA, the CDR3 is TGTGCCAGCAGCTTATTCCCCTCAACCTACAATGAGCAGTTCTTC. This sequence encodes CASSLFPSTYNEQFF.